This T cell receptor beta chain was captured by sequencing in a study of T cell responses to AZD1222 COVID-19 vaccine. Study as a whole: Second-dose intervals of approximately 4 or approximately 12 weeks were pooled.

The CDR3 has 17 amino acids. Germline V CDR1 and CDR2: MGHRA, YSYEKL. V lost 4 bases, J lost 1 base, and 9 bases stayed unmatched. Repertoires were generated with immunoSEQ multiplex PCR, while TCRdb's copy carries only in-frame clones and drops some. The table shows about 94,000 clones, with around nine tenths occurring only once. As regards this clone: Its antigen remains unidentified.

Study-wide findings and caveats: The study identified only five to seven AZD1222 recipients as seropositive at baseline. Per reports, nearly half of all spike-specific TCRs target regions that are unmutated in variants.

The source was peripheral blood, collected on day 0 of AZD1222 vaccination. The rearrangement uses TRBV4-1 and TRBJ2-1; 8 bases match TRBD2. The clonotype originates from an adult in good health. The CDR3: CASSRFLAGQSYNEQFF. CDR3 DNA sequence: TGCGCCAGCAGCCGCTTCCTAGCGGGCCAATCCTACAATGAGCAGTTCTTC.